These 21 T cell receptor beta chains originate from one sample sequenced in a study of shared clonotypes between healthy human individuals. The table came from immunoSEQ multiplex PCR; TCRdb's copy has only in-frame clones and leaves some out. The profile shows 2,500,000 or so clones, 80% to 95% of them singletons. The source material was naive CD4+ T cells from PBMCs. Subset: CD45RA+ positively selected. The source of these receptors is a man between 18 and 35 years old in good health. Some clones in this sample may be carry-over from other donors' samples.

The chain couples TRBV7-8 to TRBJ2-1, with 7 bases aligning to TRBD1. CDR1 and CDR2 from the germline V gene are SGHVS and FQNEAQ. The J segment lost 3 bases and the V segment lost 7 bases, leaving 12 bases of the junction unmatched. The CDR3 runs to 16 residues. The CDR3 loop is CASNQGVGIVYNEQFF. The CDR3 DNA sequence: TGTGCCAGCAACCAGGGGGTCGGGATAGTCTACAATGAGCAGTTCTTC.

In its sample, this clone was seen a few times. V usage is TRBV29-1 and J usage is TRBJ1-1; D gene uncertain. The V end lost 4 bases, the J end lost 4 bases, and 7 bases lay between the germline ends. Germline V gene sequence: CDR1 SQVTM, CDR2 ANQGSEA. The CDR3 has 11 amino acids. The CDR3: CSVVTVTEAFF. In nucleotides, the CDR3 is TGCAGCGTTGTGACTGTCACTGAAGCTTTCTTT.

This chain connects TRBV27 to TRBJ2-1; 14 bases agree with TRBD2. Germline loops: CDR1 MNHEY, CDR2 SMNVEV (reference sequence). The CDR3 has 14 residues. The junction had 10 bases not matched to a gene; V was cut back by 5 bases and J by 16 bases. The CDR3 sequence: CASSPGTSGSPPFF. In DNA form, the CDR3 reads TGTGCCAGCAGTCCAGGGACTAGCGGGAGTCCCCCCTTCTTC.

In this sample, this clone turned up once. V is TRBV6-6 and J is TRBJ2-2; TRBD1 agrees at 9 bases. This CDR3 spans 15 amino acids. V lost 9 bases to trimming and J lost 2 bases; unmatched junction nucleotides: 7. CDR1 and CDR2 from the germline V gene are MNHNY and SVGAGI (reference sequence). The CDR3 region is CASRTGDRNTGELFF. The DNA for the CDR3 is TGTGCCAGTAGGACAGGGGACCGAAACACCGGGGAGCTGTTTTTT.

This clone was seen only once. The V and J genes are TRBV4-1 and TRBJ2-1; no clear D gene. The CDR3 sequence is 13 residues long. Trimming stripped 4 bases from V and 3 bases from J, with 7 bases between. CDR1 is MGHRA, CDR2 YSYEKL, per germline. Written as DNA, the CDR3 is TGCGCCAGCAGCCCCCCGGACTACAATGAGCAGTTCTTC. Protein: CASSPPDYNEQFF.

The chain carries TRBV11-1 and TRBJ1-2; possibly TRBD1 for D (5 bases). Trimming removed 1 base from V and 7 bases from J, with 13 bases in between. Germline values: CDR1 SGHAT, CDR2 FQDESV (reference sequence). This CDR3 comprises 14 residues. This CDR3 reads CASSLGMTAAGYTF. CDR3 in DNA: TGTGCCAGCAGCTTAGGTATGACAGCGGCTGGCTACACCTTC.

Note on this clone: This sample includes further DNA sequences coding for the same CDR3. V and J are TRBV7-6 and TRBJ2-5; D possibly corresponds to TRBD2 (6 bases). The CDR3 extends over 14 amino acids. Germline CDR1 reads SGHVS; CDR2 reads FNYEAQ. Trimming cost V 0 bases and J 2 bases, with 7 bases left between them. CDR3 nucleotide sequence: TGTGCCAGCAGCTTAGCGGGAGGACAAGAGACCCAGTACTTC. The encoded protein is CASSLAGGQETQYF.

V gene TRBV7-6 combines with J gene TRBJ2-1; perhaps TRBD2 as D (5 bases). The CDR3 runs 15 residues. V gave up 0 bases and J gave up 7 bases, with 13 bases separating them. Germline CDR1 SGHVS, CDR2 FNYEAQ. CDR3 nucleotides: TGTGCCAGCAGCTTAGCTAGGACTGTACGAAATGAGCAGTTCTTC. Translation gives CASSLARTVRNEQFF.

CDR3 protein: CASSFGQTPGANVLTF. The CDR3 region has the DNA TGCGCCAGCAGCTTTGGGCAGACTCCTGGGGCCAACGTCCTGACTTTC. V usage is TRBV5-1 and J usage is TRBJ2-6; D unclear. V was pared by 2 bases and J by 2 bases, with 11 bases between. The CDR3 spans 16 residues. Germline loops: CDR1 SGHRS, CDR2 YFSETQ.

The CDR3 is CASSPYGLAGGPSEQYF. In nucleotides, the CDR3 is TGTGCCAGCTCACCCTATGGACTAGCGGGAGGGCCCTCCGAGCAGTACTTC. The V gene is TRBV18, the J gene TRBJ2-7; 15 nucleotides align to TRBD2. CDR3 length equals 17 residues. The germline CDR1 and CDR2 sequences are KGHSH and LQKENI. The trim removed 3 bases at V and 6 bases at J, leaving 9 bases unmatched.

The J gene is TRBJ2-4, the V gene TRBV11-2; D possibly corresponds to TRBD1 (6 bases). Trimming left V 2 bases short and J 11 bases short, with 10 bases between. Per germline, CDR1 SGHAT and CDR2 FQNNGV. CDR3 length equals 12 residues. The CDR3 here is CASSLQGIFQYF. The CDR3 DNA follows: TGTGCCAGCAGCTTACAGGGGATTTTTCAGTACTTC.

The rearrangement links TRBV28 to TRBJ2-1; D is possibly TRBD2 (6 bases). Germline V gene data show CDR1 as MDHEN and CDR2 as SYDVKM. The germline V and J ends were trimmed by 3 bases and 4 bases, with 13 bases remaining between them. There are 15 residues in the CDR3. CDR3 sequence: CASSFRRVTYNEQFF. DNA of the CDR3: TGTGCCAGCAGTTTTAGGAGGGTTACTTACAATGAGCAGTTCTTC.

Remarks on this clone: In the same sample, other DNA sequences code for this CDR3. The chain employs TRBV6-1 and TRBJ2-1, with unresolved D. Trimming took 9 bases from V and 2 from J, leaving 5 bases between them. The CDR3 spans 11 residues. Germline loops: CDR1 MNHNS, CDR2 SASEGT. The CDR3 nucleotides are TGTGCCAGTTCCCCCTACAATGAGCAGTTCTTC. It specifies CASSPYNEQFF.

The chain is built from TRBV14 and TRBJ2-7; D is unresolved. The germline CDR1 and CDR2 sequences are SGHDN and FVKESK. The CDR3 covers 13 residues. The germline V and J ends were trimmed by 3 bases and 3 bases, with 9 bases remaining between them. Here the CDR3 DNA reads TGTGCCAGCAGCCAGGCTACAGACTACGAGCAGTACTTC. This sequence encodes CASSQATDYEQYF.

The chain joins TRBV5-4 to TRBJ1-5; D possibly corresponds to TRBD1 (5 bases). The CDR3 length is 17 residues. The germline V gene has CDR1 SGHNT and CDR2 YYREEE (reference sequence). Deletions cut 6 bases from V and 2 bases from J, with 21 bases between. The CDR3 nucleotides read TGTGCCAGCAAGGATTTACACGGACACGGGCGCAATCAGCCCCAGCATTTT. Translation: CASKDLHGHGRNQPQHF.

The genes are TRBV6-5 and TRBJ2-1; D is uncertain. In germline, CDR1 is MNHEY, CDR2 SVGAGI. The CDR3 has 14 residues. The V end was cut by 4 bases, the J end by 4 bases, with 11 bases between. The DNA of the CDR3 is TGTGCCAGCAGTTCACCCGCAGGATACAATGAGCAGTTCTTC. It yields the protein CASSSPAGYNEQFF.

The sample holds one count of this clone. The chain employs TRBV6-5 and TRBJ2-1, with 9 bases that match TRBD2. CDR3 length: 15 amino acids. Trimming cost V 8 bases and J 9 bases; bases outside gene matches: 14. CDR1 and CDR2 from the germline V gene are MNHEY and SVGAGI. The CDR3 loop is CASGQGGAGGSEQFF. CDR3 sequence (DNA): TGTGCCAGCGGCCAGGGGGGAGCGGGAGGAAGTGAGCAGTTCTTC.

This chain joins TRBV5-1 and TRBJ2-7; weak D call: TRBD1 (6 bases). The CDR3 totals 13 residues. With 6 bases removed from V and 5 bases from J, the gap between germline ends came to 15 bases. Germline-derived CDR1 and CDR2 are SGHRS and YFSETQ. This chain's CDR3 is CASKKGVEDEQYF. The DNA of the CDR3 is TGCGCCAGCAAGAAGGGGGTTGAGGACGAGCAGTACTTC. The variable domain in full, completed from reference TRBV5-1 and TRBJ2-7, reads KAGVTQTPRYLIKTRGQQVTLSCSPISGHRSVSWYQQTPGQGLQFLFEYFSETQRNKGNFPGRFSGRQFSNSRSEMNVSTLELGDSALYLCASKKGVEDEQYFGPGTRLTVT.

The V and J genes are TRBV5-1 and TRBJ2-5; D is undetermined. The length of the CDR3 is 14 residues. V lost 0 bases to trimming and J lost 0 bases, with 6 bases between them. Germline assignment: CDR1 SGHRS and CDR2 YFSETQ. DNA of the CDR3: TGCGCCAGCAGCTTGGTTGGACACCAAGAGACCCAGTACTTC. This gives the protein CASSLVGHQETQYF.

The CDR3 coding sequence is TGCGCCAGCAGCCCTAGCAGGGGGCATGGTGAAAAACTGTTTTTT. Translating it yields CASSPSRGHGEKLFF. V gene TRBV5-1 combines with J gene TRBJ1-4; TRBD1 agrees at 8 bases. CDR1 and CDR2 (germline): SGHRS, YFSETQ. This CDR3 has 15 residues. Trimming removed 4 bases from V and 7 bases from J; junction bases left unmatched: 9.

The chain uses TRBV28 and TRBJ2-7; 8 nucleotides match TRBD2. Germline V gene lookup returns CDR1 MDHEN and CDR2 SYDVKM. V was clipped by 3 bases and J by 5 bases; unmatched bases: 6. The CDR3 length is 14 residues. The CDR3 coding sequence is TGTGCCAGCAGTTTTGGTGGGACTAGAGACGAGCAGTACTTC. It codes for CASSFGGTRDEQYF.